Following are 10 T cell receptor beta chains from one sample sequenced in a study of blood T cell repertoires in COVID-19. Sequenced by immunoSEQ multiplex PCR; TCRdb stores in-frame clones only, minus some. The sample yields around 250,000 clones, 86% seen once. Sequenced: PBMCs or T cells enriched from blood (not recorded which). The receptors here all came from a man aged 18-30 years who had recovered from COVID-19.

The chain combines TRBV19 with TRBJ2-7; TRBD1 is a possible D gene (6 bases). CDR3 length: 13 residues. Germline V lookup: CDR1 LNHDA, CDR2 SQIVND (reference sequence). Deletions cut 5 bases from V and 5 bases from J, with 13 bases between. The CDR3 protein is CASSLTGTHEQYF. As DNA, the CDR3 is TGTGCCAGTAGTCTAACAGGGACCCACGAGCAGTACTTC.

This rearrangement joins TRBV29-1 to TRBJ1-2, with 10 bases that match TRBD1. The V gene end was trimmed by 3 bases and the J gene end by 7 bases; junction bases not matched to a gene: 11. The CDR3 contains 15 residues. Germline V gene lookup returns CDR1 SQVTM and CDR2 ANQGSEA. The CDR3 DNA sequence: TGCAGCGTTGACAAACCGGGACAGGGGAAGGCTGGCTACACCTTC. It codes for CSVDKPGQGKAGYTF.

CDR3: CAWMGTDGTEAFF. CDR3 nucleotide sequence: TGTGCCTGGATGGGGACAGATGGGACTGAAGCTTTCTTT. This sequence joins TRBV30 and TRBJ1-1, with 7 bases fitting TRBD1. The germline V gene encodes CDR1 GTSNPN and CDR2 SVGIG (reference sequence). The CDR3 has 13 amino acids. V gave up 4 bases and J gave up 5 bases; unmatched junction bases: 7.

The DNA of the CDR3 is TGTGCCAGCACCGCGGGGGGGCTAAGCGAGCAGTACTTC. Protein sequence: CASTAGGLSEQYF. The chain recombines TRBV13 with TRBJ2-7; 9 positions agree with TRBD2. The germline gives CDR1 PRHDT, CDR2 FYEKMQ (reference sequence). This CDR3 comprises 13 residues. With 7 bases clipped from V and 6 bases from J, the junction kept 7 bases outside the gene matches. The full variable domain, in which reference TRBV13 and TRBJ2-7 provide the parts outside the CDR3, is AAGVIQSPRHLIKEKRETATLKCYPIPRHDTVYWYQQGPGQDPQFLISFYEKMQSDKGSIPDRFSAQQFSDYHSELNMSSLELGDSALYFCASTAGGLSEQYFGPGTRLTVT.

The chain has TRBV5-1 and TRBJ2-7, with 10 bases fitting TRBD2. The CDR3 is made up of 16 amino acids. After removal of 0 bases from V and 0 bases from J, the junction contained 3 bases not matched to a gene. Germline V lookup: CDR1 SGHRS, CDR2 YFSETQ. CDR3 in DNA: TGCGCCAGCAGCTTGGTCTCTAGCGGGGGCTCCTACGAGCAGTACTTC. Protein: CASSLVSSGGSYEQYF.

In its sample, this clone was seen once. The rearrangement uses TRBV14 and TRBJ2-3, with 11 bases matching TRBD2. The CDR3 covers 15 residues. Germline CDR1 SGHDN, CDR2 FVKESK. V lost 2 bases and J lost 5; bases outside the gene matches: 3. The DNA of the CDR3 is TGTGCCAGCAGCCAACAACTAGCGGGAGTAGATACGCAGTATTTT. Amino acids: CASSQQLAGVDTQYF. The full variable domain, in which reference TRBV14 and TRBJ2-3 provide the parts outside the CDR3, is EAGVTQFPSHSVIEKGQTVTLRCDPISGHDNLYWYRRVMGKEIKFLLHFVKESKQDESGMPNNRFLAERTGGTYSTLKVQPAELEDSGVYFCASSQQLAGVDTQYFGPGTRLTVL.

The chain has TRBV9 and TRBJ2-6, with TRBD1 matching 7 bases. Per germline, CDR1 SGDLS and CDR2 YYNGEE. V shed 4 bases, J shed 0 bases, and the junction held 7 bases outside the gene matches. The length of the CDR3 is 17 residues. The CDR3 nucleotides are TGTGCCAGCAGCAAAACAGGGGACAACTCTGGGGCCAACGTCCTGACTTTC. Translating gives CASSKTGDNSGANVLTF. The full variable domain, completed using reference TRBV9 and TRBJ2-6, is DSGVTQTPKHLITATGQRVTLRCSPRSGDLSVYWYQQSLDQGLQFLIQYYNGEERAKGNILERFSAQQFPDLHSELNLSSLELGDSALYFCASSKTGDNSGANVLTFGAGSRLTVL.

The rearrangement uses TRBV3-1 (or the pseudogene TRBV3-2) and TRBJ2-1; D remains ambiguous. The CDR3 is made up of 14 amino acids. The germline CDR1 and CDR2 sequences are LGHDT and YNNKEL (reference sequence). V was pared by 0 bases and J by 7 bases, with 10 bases between. CDR3 nucleotides: TGTGCCAGCAGCCAAGATCTATGGGCAAATGAGCAGTTCTTC. Its translation is CASSQDLWANEQFF.

This chain joins TRBV7-2 and TRBJ1-3; TRBD1 agrees at 11 bases. V lost 11 bases and J lost 0; bases outside the gene matches: 15. Germline loops: CDR1 SGHTA, CDR2 FQGNSA. The CDR3 totals 18 residues. This chain's CDR3 is CAERIRDRGGSSGNTIYF. CDR3 bases: TGTGCCGAGCGTATCCGGGACAGGGGGGGAAGCTCTGGAAACACCATATATTTT.

The V gene is TRBV5-1, the J gene TRBJ1-1; 7 bases match TRBD1. Trimming cost V 1 base and J 0 bases; bases outside gene matches: 9. The CDR3 consists of 17 residues. Looked up from germline, CDR1 is SGHRS and CDR2 is YFSETQ. CDR3 amino acids: CASSLLPPGQLNTEAFF. CDR3 nucleotide sequence: TGCGCCAGCAGCTTGCTCCCACCGGGACAGTTGAACACTGAAGCTTTCTTT.